This T cell receptor beta chain was captured by sequencing in a study of blood T cell repertoires in COVID-19. The overall study: The study drew acute and convalescent COVID-19 samples from the United States, Italy and Spain.

V was shortened by 4 bases and J by 0 bases, with 13 bases between the two germline ends. The germline CDR1 and CDR2 sequences are LNHDA and SQIVND (reference sequence). The CDR3 has 16 residues. Authors' analysis steps: Reference gene primers were amplified, and this amplification served to estimate nucleated cell counts. The method was immunoSEQ multiplex PCR; TCRdb's version includes in-frame clones alone and lacks a portion of them. V and J calls and clone size follow that table, whereas D and trimming were derived from the DNA. The table has about 80,000 clones, 88% seen once. The chain is built from TRBV19 and TRBJ1-5; no firm D call. The sample taken for sequencing was peripheral blood. This clonotype originated in a woman of 80 years or more with acute or convalescent COVID-19. The CDR3 reads CASSTSRLYSNQPQHF. CDR3 nucleotides: TGTGCCAGTAGTACCTCCAGGTTATATAGCAATCAGCCCCAGCATTTT. The full variable domain, in which reference TRBV19 and TRBJ1-5 provide the parts outside the CDR3, is DGGITQSPKYLFRKEGQNVTLSCEQNLNHDAMYWYRQDPGQGLRLIYYSQIVNDFQKGDIAEGYSVSREKKESFPLTVTSAQKNPTAFYLCASSTSRLYSNQPQHFGDGTRLSIL.